A selection of T cell receptor beta chains follows, all from one sample in a study of Tregs in tolerant kidney transplant recipients. Clones were sequenced by immunoSEQ multiplex PCR, and TCRdb holds only the in-frame ones, with some missing. The sample lists thousands of clones, about 44% seen once, with about 5.3% in the top ten. These receptors lack a known antigen. Sequencing used CD4+ T cells from blood cultured with allogeneic cells. The receptors were sampled from a human donor in good health. CDR3s include the opening cysteine and the closing phenylalanine or tryptophan. D genes are given only for firm matches. Not all rows give a size; the values are once, few, many and, for expanded clones, a class.

clone size | J gene | V gene | D gene | CDR3 DNA | CDR3 protein
few | TRBJ1-4 | TRBV5-4 | . | TGTGCCAGCAGCCTGGCAGGGCGGGGGGAAAAACTGTTTTTT | CASSLAGRGEKLFF
. | TRBJ1-1 | TRBV6-5 | . | TGTGCCAGCAGGAAGGCCAGTAACACTGAAGCTTTCTTT | CASRKASNTEAFF
. | TRBJ2-7 | TRBV6-1 | . | TGTGCCAGCAGTGAAAAACCCAGATCCTACGAGCAGTACTTC | CASSEKPRSYEQYF
. | TRBJ2-3 | TRBV4-3 | . | TGCGCCAGCAGCCAGCGAACTAGCACAGATACGCAGTATTTT | CASSQRTSTDTQYF
medium-sized | TRBJ2-1 | TRBV4-3 | . | TGCGCCAGCAGCCGACGGAAGGTCTCCTACAATGAGCAGTTCTTC | CASSRRKVSYNEQFF
. | TRBJ1-3 | TRBV6-6 | . | TGTGCCAGCAGTTACCCCGCCCAGGGGAATGGAAACACCATATATTTT | CASSYPAQGNGNTIYF
few | TRBJ2-7 | TRBV7-9 | . | TGTGCCAGCAGCTTAGATGGTGGCTTGCAGCAGTACTTC | CASSLDGGLQQYF
. | TRBJ2-2 | TRBV5-1 | . | TGCGCCAGCAGCTTGGAAGGAGCGGTTGCCGGGGAGCTGTTTTTT | CASSLEGAVAGELFF
. | TRBJ2-7 | TRBV15 | . | TGTGCCACCAGCAGAGTTGGGATAGGAGCCTACGAGCAGTACTTC | CATSRVGIGAYEQYF
medium-sized | TRBJ1-1 | TRBV11-3 | . | TGTGCCAGCAGCTTACTTGGCAGGGTGGCTGAAGCTTTCTTT | CASSLLGRVAEAFF
medium-sized | TRBJ2-1 | TRBV5-1 | TRBD1 | TGCGCCAGCAGCTTCCGCACCTCGGGACAGGGGAACAATGAGCAGTTCTTC | CASSFRTSGQGNNEQFF
. | TRBJ2-3 | TRBV11-2 | . | TGTGCCAGCAGCTTACCACTGGATACGCAGTATTTT | CASSLPLDTQYF
few | TRBJ1-5 | TRBV11-3 | . | TGTGCCAGCAGCTTGGCCACCTCGGGGCCCCAGCATTTT | CASSLATSGPQHF
once | TRBJ2-5 | TRBV6-6 | . | TGTGCCAGCAGTTACTCAGCGTCTCAAGAGACCCAGTACTTC | CASSYSASQETQYF
. | TRBJ2-3 | TRBV18 | . | TGTGCCAGCTCTGGCTCAGGGTCAGATACGCAGTATTTT | CASSGSGSDTQYF
. | TRBJ2-7 | TRBV7-2 | TRBD2 | TGTGCCAGCAGCTTAGCCGGCGGGGGTCGTACTTACGAGCAGTACTTC | CASSLAGGGRTYEQYF
. | TRBJ1-2 | TRBV4-2 | TRBD1 | TGTGCCAGCAGCTACCCGACAGGGGGTAACTATGGCTACACCTTC | CASSYPTGGNYGYTF
. | TRBJ1-2 | TRBV11-2 | . | TGTGCCAGCAGCTTTAGAATGGGGGAGGTAGGCTACACCTTC | CASSFRMGEVGYTF
. | TRBJ2-6 | TRBV18 | . | TGTGCCAGCTCACCCAGGAGGGTGTCAGGGGTTCAGTCTGGGGCCAACGTCCTGACTTTC | CASSPRRVSGVQSGANVLTF
medium-sized | TRBJ1-1 | TRBV6-6 | . | TGTGCCAGCAGGAGCGTTAGGGAAGCTTTCTTT | CASRSVREAFF
. | TRBJ2-2 | TRBV7-2 | . | TGTGCCAGCAGGTCGCAGGGAGGCGCCGGGGAGCTGTTTTTT | CASRSQGGAGELFF
. | TRBJ1-1 | TRBV12-5 | . | TGTGCTAGTGGTCGGGTTAGAGGGAACACTGAAGCTTTCTTT | CASGRVRGNTEAFF
. | TRBJ2-7 | TRBV11-2 | . | TGTGCCAGCTGGCTCCCGGGGGGCGGACTCACGTACTTC | CASWLPGGGLTYF
. | TRBJ1-5 | TRBV6-1 | . | TGTGCCAGCAGTTCGCGGCAGCCCCAGCATTTT | CASSSRQPQHF
medium-sized | TRBJ1-4 | TRBV6-1 | TRBD1 | TGTGCCAGCAGTGACAACAGGGGAAGCGGCGAAAAACTGTTTTTT | CASSDNRGSGEKLFF
. | TRBJ1-2 | TRBV6-5 | . | TGTGCCAGCAGTTTTTCTCACAGGTCCAAGGGCTACACCTTC | CASSFSHRSKGYTF
. | TRBJ2-7 | TRBV5-1 | . | TGCGCCAGCCGCCCAGGACGGGGCGAGCAGTACTTC | CASRPGRGEQYF
few | TRBJ2-7 | TRBV30 | . | TGTGCCTGGAGTGGTCCGAAATCCTACGAGCAGTACTTC | CAWSGPKSYEQYF
few | TRBJ1-2 | TRBV19 | . | TGTGCCAGTAGTGCCCGGACTTTCAGGGGCTACACCTTC | CASSARTFRGYTF
. | TRBJ2-1 | TRBV13 | TRBD2 | TGTGCCAGCAGCCCCGACTCACTAGCGGAAGGTTACAATGAGCAGTTCTTC | CASSPDSLAEGYNEQFF
few | TRBJ1-1 | TRBV2 | TRBD1 | TGTGCCAGCAGGGGACAGCCAAACACTGAAGCTTTCTTT | CASRGQPNTEAFF
. | TRBJ1-6 | TRBV7-6 | . | TGTGCCAGCAGCTTACACCGCTCACCCCTCCACTTT | CASSLHRSPLHF
. | TRBJ2-2 | TRBV11-2 | . | TGTGCCAGCAGCTTAGAAGTGAACACCGGGGAGCTGTTTTTT | CASSLEVNTGELFF
medium-sized | TRBJ2-1 | TRBV20-1 | . | TGCAGTGCTAGTTCGGTCAATGAGCAGTTCTTC | CSASSVNEQFF
few | TRBJ2-1 | TRBV5-1 | TRBD2 | TGCGCCAGCAGCTCCACCTCGGGACTAGCTAACAATGAGCAGTTCTTC | CASSSTSGLANNEQFF
. | TRBJ2-7 | TRBV4-3 | . | TGCGCCAGCAGCCAATTTCTCAGGGGCTCCTACGAGCAGTACTTC | CASSQFLRGSYEQYF
. | TRBJ1-5 | TRBV10-2 | . | TGCGCCAGCAGTAGAACACAGGGTACCAATCAGCCCCAGCATTTT | CASSRTQGTNQPQHF
few | TRBJ1-1 | TRBV2 | . | TGTGCCAGCAGTGAGGATTTATCGGGGAACACTGAAGCTTTCTTT | CASSEDLSGNTEAFF
. | TRBJ1-1 | TRBV5-4 | TRBD1 | TGCGCCAGCAGCGCTACAGGGGGGAACACTGAAGCTTTCTTT | CASSATGGNTEAFF
once | TRBJ2-2 | TRBV30 | . | TGTGCCTGGAGTGGGCCCGGGGAGCTGTTTTTT | CAWSGPGELFF
. | TRBJ2-2 | TRBV11-3 | . | TGTGCCAGCAGCCGAGGGGGTCGCGGGGAGCTGTTTTTT | CASSRGGRGELFF
. | TRBJ1-2 | TRBV10-3 | . | TGTGCCAGCAGACAACAGTTAAACTATGGCTACACCTTC | CASRQQLNYGYTF
. | TRBJ2-1 | TRBV18 | TRBD2 | TGTGCCAGCTCACCCGCGGGGGACTCCTACAATGAGCAGTTCTTC | CASSPAGDSYNEQFF
. | TRBJ1-6 | TRBV4-3 | . | TGCGCCAGCAGTCTGGTAGCGCACTATAATTCACCCCTCCACTTT | CASSLVAHYNSPLHF
once | TRBJ2-3 | TRBV6-5 | . | TGTGCCGGCGCAGGGCCTTGCACAGATACGCAGTATTTT | CAGAGPCTDTQYF
. | TRBJ2-5 | TRBV12-5 | TRBD1 | TGTGCTAGTGGCCCCGGGACAGCTCAAGAGACCCAGTACTTC | CASGPGTAQETQYF
. | TRBJ2-1 | TRBV10-3 | . | TGTGCCATCAGTGAGTCGGTCCCTGGGGGTTACAATGAGCAGTTCTTC | CAISESVPGGYNEQFF
. | TRBJ2-7 | TRBV7-2 | TRBD2 | TGTGCCAGCAGCAATAGCGGGGGGACCTACGAGCAGTACTTC | CASSNSGGTYEQYF
. | TRBJ2-2 | TRBV6-6 | TRBD2 | TGTGCCAGCAGTCTAGCGGCCGGGGAGCTGTTTTTT | CASSLAAGELFF
. | TRBJ1-1 | TRBV2 | . | TGTGCCAGCACCCCCCTCCGGGACACTGAAGCTTTCTTT | CASTPLRDTEAFF
. | TRBJ2-2 | TRBV7-2 | TRBD2 | TGTGCCAGCACGGCGGGGGGCCTTAACACCGGGGAGCTGTTTTTT | CASTAGGLNTGELFF
. | TRBJ1-2 | TRBV4-2 | . | TGTGCCAGCAGCCAAAGTGGGGCGGGCTATGGCTACACCTTC | CASSQSGAGYGYTF
. | TRBJ2-5 | TRBV2 | . | TGTGCCATAGGTCAAGAGACCCAGTACTTC | CAIGQETQYF
. | TRBJ2-6 | TRBV4-3 | . | TGCGCCAGCAGCCGCCAGGGCGGGGCTGGGGCCAACGTCCTGACTTTC | CASSRQGGAGANVLTF
once | TRBJ2-2 | TRBV5-1 | TRBD2 | TGCGCCAGCAGCTTGAACCCTAGCGGGAGTGTAAACGGGGAGCTGTTTTTT | CASSLNPSGSVNGELFF